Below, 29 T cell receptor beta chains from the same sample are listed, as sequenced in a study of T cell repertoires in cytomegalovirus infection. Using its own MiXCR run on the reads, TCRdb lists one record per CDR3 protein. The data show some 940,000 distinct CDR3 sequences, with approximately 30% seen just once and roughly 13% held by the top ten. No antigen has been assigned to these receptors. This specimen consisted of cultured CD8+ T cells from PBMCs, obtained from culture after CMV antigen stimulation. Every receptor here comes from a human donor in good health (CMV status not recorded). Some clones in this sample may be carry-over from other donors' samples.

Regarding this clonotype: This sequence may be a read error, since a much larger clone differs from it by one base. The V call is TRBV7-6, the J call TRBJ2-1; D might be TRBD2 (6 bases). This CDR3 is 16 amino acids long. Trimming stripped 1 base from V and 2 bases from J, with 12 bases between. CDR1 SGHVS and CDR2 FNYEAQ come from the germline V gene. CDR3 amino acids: CASSLDGGTAYNEQFF. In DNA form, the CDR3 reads TGTGCCAGCAGCTTAGATGGCGGGACTGCCTACAATGAGCAGTTCTTC.

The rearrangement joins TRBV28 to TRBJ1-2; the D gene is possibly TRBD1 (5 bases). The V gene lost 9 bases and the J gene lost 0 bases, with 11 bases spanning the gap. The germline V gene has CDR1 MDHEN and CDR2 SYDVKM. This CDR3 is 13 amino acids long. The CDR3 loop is CASQGRTNYGYTF. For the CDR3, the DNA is TGTGCCAGTCAGGGACGGACTAACTATGGCTACACCTTC.

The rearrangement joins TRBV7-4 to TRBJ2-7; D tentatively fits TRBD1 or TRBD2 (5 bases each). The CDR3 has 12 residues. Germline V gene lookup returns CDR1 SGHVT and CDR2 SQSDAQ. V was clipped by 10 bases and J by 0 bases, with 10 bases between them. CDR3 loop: CATGPSSYEQYF. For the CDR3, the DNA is TGTGCCACGGGACCGAGCTCCTACGAGCAGTACTTC.

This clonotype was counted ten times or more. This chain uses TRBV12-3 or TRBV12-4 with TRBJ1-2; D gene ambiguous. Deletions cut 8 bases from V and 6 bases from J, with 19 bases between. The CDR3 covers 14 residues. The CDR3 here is CASAPIGLLHGYTF. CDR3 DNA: TGTGCCAGCGCGCCGATTGGGCTTCTGCATGGCTACACCTTC.

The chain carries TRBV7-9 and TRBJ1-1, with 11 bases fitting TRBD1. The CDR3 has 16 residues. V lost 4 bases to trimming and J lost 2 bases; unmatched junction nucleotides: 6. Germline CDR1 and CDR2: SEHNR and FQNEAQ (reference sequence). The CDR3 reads CASSYVRTGGNTEAFF. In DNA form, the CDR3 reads TGTGCCAGCAGCTACGTGAGGACAGGGGGCAACACTGAAGCTTTCTTT.

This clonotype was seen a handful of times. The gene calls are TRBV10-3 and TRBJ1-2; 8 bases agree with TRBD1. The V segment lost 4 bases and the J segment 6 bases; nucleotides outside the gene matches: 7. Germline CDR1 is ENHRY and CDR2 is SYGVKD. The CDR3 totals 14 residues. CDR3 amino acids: CAISARTGNDGYTF. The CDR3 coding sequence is TGTGCCATCAGTGCCCGGACAGGGAATGATGGCTACACCTTC.

The CDR3 coding sequence is TGTGCCAGCAGCCAGACTAGCGGCCAAGAGACCCAGTACTTC. It translates to CASSQTSGQETQYF. This sequence joins TRBV7-9 and TRBJ2-5, with 9 nucleotides matching TRBD2. There are 14 residues in the CDR3. Germline V gene lookup returns CDR1 SEHNR and CDR2 FQNEAQ (reference sequence). The V segment lost 5 bases and the J segment 1 base; nucleotides outside the gene matches: 2.

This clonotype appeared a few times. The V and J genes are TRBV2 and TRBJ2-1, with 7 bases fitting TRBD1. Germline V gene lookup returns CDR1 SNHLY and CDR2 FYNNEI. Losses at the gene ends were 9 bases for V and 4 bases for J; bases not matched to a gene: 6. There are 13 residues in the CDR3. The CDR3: CASYMGQYNEQFF. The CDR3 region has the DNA TGTGCCAGTTATATGGGACAGTACAATGAGCAGTTCTTC.

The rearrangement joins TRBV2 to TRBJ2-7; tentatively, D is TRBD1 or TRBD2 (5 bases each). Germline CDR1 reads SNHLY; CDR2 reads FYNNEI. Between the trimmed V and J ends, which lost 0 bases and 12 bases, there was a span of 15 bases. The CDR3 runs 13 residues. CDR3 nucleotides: TGTGCCAGCAGTGAAGCGTCAGGGACGAGTGTGTACTTC. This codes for CASSEASGTSVYF.

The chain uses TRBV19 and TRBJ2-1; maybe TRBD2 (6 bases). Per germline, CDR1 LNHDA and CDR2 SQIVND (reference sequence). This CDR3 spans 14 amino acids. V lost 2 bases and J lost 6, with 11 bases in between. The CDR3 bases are TGTGCCAGTAGTATACAGGGAGGTTTCAATGAGCAGTTCTTC. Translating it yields CASSIQGGFNEQFF.

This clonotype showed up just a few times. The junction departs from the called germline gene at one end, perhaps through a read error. Here the CDR3 DNA reads TGTGCTAGCAGCTTAGAGTGGGGCCACAATGAGCAGTTCTTC. Its translation is CASSLEWGHNEQFF. This chain connects TRBV7-7 to TRBJ2-1; D possibly corresponds to TRBD1 (5 bases). This CDR3 is 14 amino acids long. CDR1 SSHAT and CDR2 FNYEAQ come from the germline V gene (reference sequence). The complete variable domain, with remaining parts taken from reference TRBV7-7 and TRBJ2-1, reads GAGVSQSPRYKVTKRGQDVTLRCDPISSHATLYWYQQALGQGPEFLTYFNYEAQPDKSGLPSDRFSAERPEGSISTLTIQRTEQRDSAMYRCASSLEWGHNEQFFGPGTRLTVL.

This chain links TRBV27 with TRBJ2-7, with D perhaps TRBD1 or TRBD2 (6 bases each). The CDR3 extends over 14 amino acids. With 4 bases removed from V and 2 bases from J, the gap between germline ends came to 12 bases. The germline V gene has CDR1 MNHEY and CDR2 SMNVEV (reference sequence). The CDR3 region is CASSSGAAPYEQYF. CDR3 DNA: TGTGCCAGCAGTTCGGGGGCAGCGCCCTACGAGCAGTACTTC.

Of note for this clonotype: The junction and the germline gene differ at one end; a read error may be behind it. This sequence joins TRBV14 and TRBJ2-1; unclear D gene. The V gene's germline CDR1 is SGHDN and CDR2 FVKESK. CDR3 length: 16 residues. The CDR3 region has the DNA TGTGTCAGCAGCCAAGATACGAGGTATCTTAACAATGAGCAGTTCTTC. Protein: CVSSQDTRYLNNEQFF.

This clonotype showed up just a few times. For the CDR3, the DNA is TGTGCCAGCAGCACGGGGAGGGTCCACGAGCAGTACTTC. Amino acid sequence: CASSTGRVHEQYF. The chain is built from TRBV12-3 or TRBV12-4 and TRBJ2-7, with 7 bases that match TRBD2. CDR3 length: 13 amino acids. V was clipped by 6 bases and J by 5 bases; unmatched bases: 7.

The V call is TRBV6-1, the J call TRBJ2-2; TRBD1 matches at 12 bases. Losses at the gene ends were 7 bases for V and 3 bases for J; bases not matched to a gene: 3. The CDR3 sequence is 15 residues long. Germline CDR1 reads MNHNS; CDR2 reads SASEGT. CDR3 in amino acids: CASKRDRGHTGELFF. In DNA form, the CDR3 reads TGTGCCAGCAAACGGGACAGGGGGCACACCGGGGAGCTGTTTTTT.

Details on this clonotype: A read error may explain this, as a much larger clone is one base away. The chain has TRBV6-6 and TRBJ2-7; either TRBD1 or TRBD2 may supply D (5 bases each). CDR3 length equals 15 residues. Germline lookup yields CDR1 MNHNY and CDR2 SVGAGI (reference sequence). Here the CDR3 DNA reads TGTGTCAGCAGTGGTCTCCGGGACGGAGCCTACGAGCAGTACGTC. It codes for CVSSGLRDGAYEQYV.

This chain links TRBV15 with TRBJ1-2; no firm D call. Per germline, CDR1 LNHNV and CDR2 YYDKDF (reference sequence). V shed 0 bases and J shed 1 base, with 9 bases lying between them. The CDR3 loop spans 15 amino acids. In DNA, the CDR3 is TGTGCCACCAGCAGAGAGGAAAAAGTTAACTATGGCTACACCTTC. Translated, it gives CATSREEKVNYGYTF.

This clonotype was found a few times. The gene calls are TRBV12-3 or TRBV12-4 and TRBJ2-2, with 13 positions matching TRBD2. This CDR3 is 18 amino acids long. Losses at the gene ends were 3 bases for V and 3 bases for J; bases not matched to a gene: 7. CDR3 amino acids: CASSFWTSGGRYTGELFF. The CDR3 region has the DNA TGTGCCAGCAGTTTTTGGACTAGCGGGGGCCGTTACACCGGGGAGCTGTTTTTT.

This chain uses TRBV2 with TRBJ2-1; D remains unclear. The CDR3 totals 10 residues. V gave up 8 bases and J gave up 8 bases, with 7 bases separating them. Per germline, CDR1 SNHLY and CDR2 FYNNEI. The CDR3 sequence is CASELYEQFF. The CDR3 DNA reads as TGTGCCAGCGAACTCTATGAGCAGTTCTTC.

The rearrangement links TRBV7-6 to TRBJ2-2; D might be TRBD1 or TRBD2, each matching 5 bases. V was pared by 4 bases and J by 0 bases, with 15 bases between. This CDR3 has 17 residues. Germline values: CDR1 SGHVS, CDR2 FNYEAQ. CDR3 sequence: CASSSTEGFSNTGELFF. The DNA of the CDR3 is TGTGCCAGCAGCTCGACAGAGGGCTTCTCGAACACCGGGGAGCTGTTTTTT.

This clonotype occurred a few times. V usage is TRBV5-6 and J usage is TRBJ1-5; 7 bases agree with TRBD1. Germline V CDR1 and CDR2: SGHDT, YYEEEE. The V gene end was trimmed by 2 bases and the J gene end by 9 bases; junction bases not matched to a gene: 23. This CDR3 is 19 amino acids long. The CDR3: CASSFFTYTTGHPTSPQHF. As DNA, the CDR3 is TGTGCCAGCAGCTTCTTTACTTATACGACAGGGCATCCTACTTCGCCCCAGCATTTT.

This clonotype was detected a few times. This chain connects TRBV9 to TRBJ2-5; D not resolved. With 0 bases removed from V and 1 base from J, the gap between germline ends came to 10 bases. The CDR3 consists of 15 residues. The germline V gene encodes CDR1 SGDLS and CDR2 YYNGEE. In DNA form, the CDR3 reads TGTGCCAGCAGCGTAGATGGTATGGGCCAAGAGACCCAGTACTTC. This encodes CASSVDGMGQETQYF.

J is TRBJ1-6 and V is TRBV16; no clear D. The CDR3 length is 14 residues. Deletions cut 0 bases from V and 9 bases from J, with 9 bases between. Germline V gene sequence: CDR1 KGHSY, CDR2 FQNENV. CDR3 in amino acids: CASSQSTGVSPLHF. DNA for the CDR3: TGTGCCAGCAGCCAATCAACGGGTGTTTCACCCCTCCACTTT.

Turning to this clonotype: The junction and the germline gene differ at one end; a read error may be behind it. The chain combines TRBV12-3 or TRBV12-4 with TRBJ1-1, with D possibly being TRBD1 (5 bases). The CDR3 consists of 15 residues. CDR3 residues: CASGLGGTGQVEAFF. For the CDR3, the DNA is TGTGCCAGCGGTTTGGGAGGGACGGGCCAGGTTGAAGCTTTCTTT.

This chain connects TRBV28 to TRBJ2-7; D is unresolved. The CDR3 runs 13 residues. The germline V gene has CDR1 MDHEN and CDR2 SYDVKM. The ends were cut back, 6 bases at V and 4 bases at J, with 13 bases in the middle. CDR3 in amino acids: CASSPTPPYEQYV. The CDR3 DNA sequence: TGTGCCAGCAGCCCGACACCTCCGTACGAGCAGTACGTC.

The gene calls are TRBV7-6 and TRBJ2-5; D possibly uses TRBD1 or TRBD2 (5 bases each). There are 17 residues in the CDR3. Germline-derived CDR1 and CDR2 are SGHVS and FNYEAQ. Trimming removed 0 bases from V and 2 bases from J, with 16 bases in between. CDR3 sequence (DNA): TGTGCCAGCAGCTTAGCGCAAGACGGGACGGAACAAGAGACCCAGTACTTC. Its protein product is CASSLAQDGTEQETQYF.

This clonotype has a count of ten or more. In DNA, the CDR3 is TGTGCCAGCAGCTTTTTCCCACAGGAGGCCCGGGGAAACACTGAAGCTTTCTTT. The encoded protein is CASSFFPQEARGNTEAFF. The genes are TRBV7-2 and TRBJ1-1; D might be TRBD1 (5 bases). The CDR3 extends over 18 amino acids. Trimming cost V 3 bases and J 2 bases, with 22 bases left between them. The germline V gene encodes CDR1 SGHTA and CDR2 FQGNSA.

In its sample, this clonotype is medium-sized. The CDR3 region has the DNA TGTGCCAGCAGCATGACAGGGGGTAGCAATCAGCCCCAGCATTTT. This codes for CASSMTGGSNQPQHF. The V call is TRBV7-9, the J call TRBJ1-5; 9 bases line up with TRBD1. With 5 bases clipped from V and 0 bases from J, the junction kept 2 bases outside the gene matches. There are 15 residues in the CDR3. Germline loops: CDR1 SEHNR, CDR2 FQNEAQ (reference sequence).

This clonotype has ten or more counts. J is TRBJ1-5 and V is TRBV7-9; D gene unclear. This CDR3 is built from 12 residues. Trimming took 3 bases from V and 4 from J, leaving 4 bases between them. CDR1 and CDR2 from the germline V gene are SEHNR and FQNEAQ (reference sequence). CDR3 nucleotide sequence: TGTGCCAGCAGCTTGGGTAATCAGCCCCAGCATTTT. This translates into CASSLGNQPQHF.